This T cell receptor (beta chain) was recovered during a study of T cell repertoires in ileal Crohn's disease. Study results and limitations: All patients with clonality above 26.8% had endoscopic recurrence. Compared with non-smokers, active smokers at surgery showed more clonal expansions.

CDR3 size: 15 residues. The germline CDR1 and CDR2 sequences are SGHAT and FQNNGV. Trimming at V came to 5 bases and at J to 5 bases, leaving 10 bases not matched to a gene. Comments on this clone: The antigen remains undetermined.

Method: immunoSEQ multiplex PCR; TCRdb's copy keeps in-frame clones and lacks some. The data contain several thousand clones, more than 65% of them seen just once; the ten biggest clones take up 2.9%. Sample: ileal tissue. This sequence was found in an adult with Crohn's disease. This rearrangement joins TRBV11-2 to TRBJ2-7; TRBD1 aligns across 9 bases. The CDR3 here is CASSDRDRVSDEQYF. The DNA for the CDR3 is TGTGCCAGCAGCGACCGGGACAGGGTTTCGGACGAGCAGTACTTC.